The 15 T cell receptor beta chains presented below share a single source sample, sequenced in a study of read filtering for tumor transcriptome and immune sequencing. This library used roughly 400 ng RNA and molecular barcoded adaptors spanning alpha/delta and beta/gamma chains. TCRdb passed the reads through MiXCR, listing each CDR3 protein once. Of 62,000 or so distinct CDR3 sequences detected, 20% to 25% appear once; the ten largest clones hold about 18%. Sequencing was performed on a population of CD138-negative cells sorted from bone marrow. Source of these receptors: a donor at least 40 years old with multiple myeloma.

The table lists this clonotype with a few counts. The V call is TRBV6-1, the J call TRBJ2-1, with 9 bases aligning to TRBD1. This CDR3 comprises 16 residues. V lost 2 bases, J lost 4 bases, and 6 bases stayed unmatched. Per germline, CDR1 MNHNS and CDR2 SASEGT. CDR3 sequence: CASSEIRTGVYNEQFF. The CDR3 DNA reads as TGTGCCAGCAGTGAAATTAGGACAGGGGTATACAATGAGCAGTTCTTC.

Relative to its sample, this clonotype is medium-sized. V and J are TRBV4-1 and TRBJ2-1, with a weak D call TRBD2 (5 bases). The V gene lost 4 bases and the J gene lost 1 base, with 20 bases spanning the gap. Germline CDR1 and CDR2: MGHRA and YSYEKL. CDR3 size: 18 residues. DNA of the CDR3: TGCGCCAGCAGCCCCCGATACGCTTCGTGGGAGTCCTACAATGAGCAGTTCTTC. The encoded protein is CASSPRYASWESYNEQFF.

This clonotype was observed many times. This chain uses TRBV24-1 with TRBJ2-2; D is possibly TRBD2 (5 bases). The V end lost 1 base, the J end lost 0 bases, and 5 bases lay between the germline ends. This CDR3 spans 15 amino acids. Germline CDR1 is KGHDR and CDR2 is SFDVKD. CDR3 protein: CATSDFGANTGELFF. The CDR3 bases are TGTGCCACCAGTGATTTCGGGGCGAACACCGGGGAGCTGTTTTTT.

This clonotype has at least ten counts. The CDR3 here is CASSLTDNQPQHF. CDR3 DNA sequence: TGTGCCAGCAGCTTGACAGACAATCAGCCCCAGCATTTT. The chain couples TRBV7-6 to TRBJ1-5; D is possibly TRBD1 (5 bases). CDR3 length equals 13 residues. Between the trimmed V and J ends, which lost 3 bases and 3 bases, there was a span of 6 bases. From germline, CDR1 is SGHVS and CDR2 FNYEAQ.

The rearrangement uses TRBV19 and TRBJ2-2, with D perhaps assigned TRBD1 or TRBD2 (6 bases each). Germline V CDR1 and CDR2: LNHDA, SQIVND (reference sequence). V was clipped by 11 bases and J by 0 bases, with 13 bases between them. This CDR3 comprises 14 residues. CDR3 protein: CASEGEPNTGELFF. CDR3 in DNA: TGTGCCTCGGAGGGGGAGCCGAACACCGGGGAGCTGTTTTTT.

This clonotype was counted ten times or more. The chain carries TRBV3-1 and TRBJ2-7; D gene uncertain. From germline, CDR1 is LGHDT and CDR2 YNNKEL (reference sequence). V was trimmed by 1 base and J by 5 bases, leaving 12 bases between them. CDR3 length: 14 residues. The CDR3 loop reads CASSQVTLSHEQYF. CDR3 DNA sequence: TGTGCCAGCAGCCAAGTCACCCTTAGCCACGAGCAGTACTTC.

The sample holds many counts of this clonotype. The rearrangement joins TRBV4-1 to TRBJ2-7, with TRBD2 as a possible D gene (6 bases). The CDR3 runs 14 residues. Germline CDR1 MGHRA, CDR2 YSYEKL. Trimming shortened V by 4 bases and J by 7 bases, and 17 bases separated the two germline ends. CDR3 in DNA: TGCGCCAGCAGCCTCATGGAGGGTATAAGGGAGCAGTACTTC. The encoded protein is CASSLMEGIREQYF.

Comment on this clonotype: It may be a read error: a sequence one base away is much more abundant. CDR3 protein: CASSSAIFGANVLTF. In DNA form, the CDR3 reads TGTGCCAGCAGTTCAGCGATCTTTGGGGCCAACGTCCTGACTTTC. The genes are TRBV12-3 or TRBV12-4 and TRBJ2-6; D not resolved. This CDR3 contains 15 residues. V lost 4 bases and J 3 bases, leaving 10 bases between the germline ends.

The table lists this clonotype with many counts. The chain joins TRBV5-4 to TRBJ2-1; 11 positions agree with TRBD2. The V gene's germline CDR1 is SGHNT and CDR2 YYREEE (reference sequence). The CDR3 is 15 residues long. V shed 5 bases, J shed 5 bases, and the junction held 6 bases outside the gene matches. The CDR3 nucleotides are TGTGCCAGCAGTCAGGGGACTAGCGGCCACAATGAGCAGTTCTTC. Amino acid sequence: CASSQGTSGHNEQFF. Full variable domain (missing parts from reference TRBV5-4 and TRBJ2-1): ETGVTQSPTHLIKTRGQQVTLRCSSQSGHNTVSWYQQALGQGPQFIFQYYREEENGRGNFPPRFSGLQFPNYSSELNVNALELDDSALYLCASSQGTSGHNEQFFGPGTRLTVL.

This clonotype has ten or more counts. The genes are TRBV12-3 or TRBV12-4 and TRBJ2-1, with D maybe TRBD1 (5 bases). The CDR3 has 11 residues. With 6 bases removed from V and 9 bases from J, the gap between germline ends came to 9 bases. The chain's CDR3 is CASRGQIEQFF. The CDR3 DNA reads TGTGCCAGCAGAGGACAAATTGAGCAGTTCTTC.

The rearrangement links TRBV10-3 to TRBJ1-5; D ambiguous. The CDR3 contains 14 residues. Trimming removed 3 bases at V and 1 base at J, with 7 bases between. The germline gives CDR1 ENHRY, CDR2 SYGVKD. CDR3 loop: CAISDLLSNQPQHF. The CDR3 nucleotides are TGTGCCATCAGTGACCTGTTAAGCAATCAGCCCCAGCATTTT.

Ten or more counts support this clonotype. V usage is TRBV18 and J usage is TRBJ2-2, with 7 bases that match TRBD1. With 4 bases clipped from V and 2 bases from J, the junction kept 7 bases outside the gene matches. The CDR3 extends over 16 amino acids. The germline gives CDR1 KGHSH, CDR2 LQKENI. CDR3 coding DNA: TGTGCCAGCTCACTTTCCGGGACAGCTAACACCGGGGAGCTGTTTTTT. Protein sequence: CASSLSGTANTGELFF.

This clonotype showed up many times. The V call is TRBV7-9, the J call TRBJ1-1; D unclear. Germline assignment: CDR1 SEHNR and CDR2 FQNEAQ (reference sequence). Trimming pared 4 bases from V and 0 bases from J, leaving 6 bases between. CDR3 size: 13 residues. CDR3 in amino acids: CASSYLMNTEAFF. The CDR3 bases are TGTGCCAGCAGCTACTTAATGAACACTGAAGCTTTCTTT.

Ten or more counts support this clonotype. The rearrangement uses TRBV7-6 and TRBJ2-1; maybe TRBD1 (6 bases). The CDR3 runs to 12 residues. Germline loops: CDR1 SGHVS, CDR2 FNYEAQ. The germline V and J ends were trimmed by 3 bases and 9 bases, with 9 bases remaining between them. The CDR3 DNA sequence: TGTGCCAGCAGCTTCCAGGGGAGTGAGCAGTTCTTC. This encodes CASSFQGSEQFF.

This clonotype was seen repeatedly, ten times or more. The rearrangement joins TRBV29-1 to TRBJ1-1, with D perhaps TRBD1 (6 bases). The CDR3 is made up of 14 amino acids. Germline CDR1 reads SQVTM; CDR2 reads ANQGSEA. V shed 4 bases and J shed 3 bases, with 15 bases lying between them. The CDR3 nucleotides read TGCAGCGTTGCGGCAGGGGATAGGTACACTGAAGCTTTCTTT. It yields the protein CSVAAGDRYTEAFF.